This T cell receptor (beta chain) originates from a study of blood T cells in healthy people across ages. Background on the study: When template switching was applied, about one barcoded beta molecule was captured per two T cells. Study outcomes and limitations: Naive CD4+ cell counts and diversity both ran higher in long-lived than in aged donors. Estimates based on one million T cells were treated as lower bounds.

The CDR3 totals 13 residues. Unmatched junction bases numbered 4, after V lost 8 bases and J lost 2 bases. CDR1 is PRHDT and CDR2 is FYEKMQ in the germline V gene (reference sequence). The authors ran a second PCR of roughly 6 to 12 cycles using a sample-barcoded 5' primer and a J-beta primer mix. Each CDR3 protein is one row after TCRdb ran MiXCR on the 5' RACE reads. This table holds more than 650,000 distinct CDR3 sequences, roughly 50% found once. In regard to this clonotype: Its antigen is undetermined.

The sequenced material came from blood. This TCR was recovered from a man older than 75 in good health. The V and J genes are TRBV13 and TRBJ2-5; 8 bases fit TRBD1. This CDR3 is CASGRTGQETQYF. In nucleotides, the CDR3 is TGTGCCAGCGGTCGGACAGGGCAAGAGACCCAGTACTTC.